This T cell receptor (beta chain) is drawn from a study of blood T cells in healthy people across ages. The study's findings and limits: CMV status of donors was unknown, possibly confounding expanded clonotype changes.

CDR1 MNHEY and CDR2 SVGAGI come from the germline V gene. V gave up 2 bases and J gave up 5 bases; unmatched junction bases: 5. The CDR3 contains 14 residues. A J-beta primer mix and a sample-barcoded 5' primer were used in a second PCR of roughly 6 to 12 cycles. MiXCR was run by TCRdb on the 5' RACE reads, yielding one entry per CDR3 protein. The profile shows around 520,000 distinct CDR3 sequences, around a quarter of them singletons. This clonotype came up many times. As yet, its antigen is unknown. The same data also contributed to another study, on T cells of mothers and their children.

The source of this sequence is a boy aged 2-9 years in good health. The chain recombines TRBV6-5 with TRBJ2-5, with TRBD2 matching 7 bases. Sequencing was carried out using blood. In DNA form, the CDR3 reads TGTGCCAGCAGTTACCAACTGGGGGGGGAGACCCAGTACTTC. Residues: CASSYQLGGETQYF.